A single T cell receptor (beta chain) is shown here with its context. Its recognized antigen is unknown. There are no base qualities to consult, and no much larger clone falls within one base. The library was obtained by RT-PCR. The listed sequencing device is Illumina HiSeq 2500. TCRdb passed the public sequencing reads through fastp at Q25 and MiXCR, retaining productive beta sequences. Every distinct CDR3 protein forms one entry, paired with its most common genes and DNA. Recorded for this sample are approximately 250,000 distinct CDR3 sequences; about 12% of them occurred a single time. The top ten constitute over 6.5% of the sample. The data derive from a study of response to subunit inactivated influenza vaccine (dated by TCRdb to about 2018). About the study as a whole: To follow how T cells responded to a trivalent subunit inactivated influenza vaccine, the researchers relied on deep quantitative profiling of the T cell receptor repertoire. Study-wide findings and limitations: The authors suggested that each seasonal influenza vaccination may recruit only a limited number of new T cells.

As encoded in the germline V gene, CDR1 is MDHEN while CDR2 is SYDVKM. The CDR3 runs 13 residues from the cysteine to the phenylalanine. Only the CDR3 region is kept as DNA, spanning 39 bases read in frame from base 1. V trim: 8 bases; J trim: 5 bases; unmatched bases: 4. The material sequenced was non-naive T cells sorted from PBMCs, taken about 14 days before vaccination. Per the publication, the cell subset or site label means: memory T cell fraction. The TCR comes from a man aged 45-65 years who received an inactivated influenza vaccine. Donor details come from another sample of the same person, matched by shared clones. The chain employs TRBV28 and TRBJ2-7; 12 middle bases align to TRBD1. The CDR3 in this case is CASLGDRGHEQYF. The bases read TGTGCCAGCCTCGGGGACAGGGGGCACGAGCAGTACTTC.